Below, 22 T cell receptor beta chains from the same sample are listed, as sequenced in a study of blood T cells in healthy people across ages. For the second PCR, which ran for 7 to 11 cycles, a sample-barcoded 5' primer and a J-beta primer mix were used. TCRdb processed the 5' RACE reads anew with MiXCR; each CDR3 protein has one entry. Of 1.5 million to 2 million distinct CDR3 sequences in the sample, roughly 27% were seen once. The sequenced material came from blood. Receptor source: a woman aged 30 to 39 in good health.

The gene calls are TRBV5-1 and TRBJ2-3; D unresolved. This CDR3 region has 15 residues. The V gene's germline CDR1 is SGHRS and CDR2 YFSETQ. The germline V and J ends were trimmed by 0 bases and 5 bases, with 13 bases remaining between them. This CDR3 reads CASSLESGRVDTQYF. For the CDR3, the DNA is TGCGCCAGCAGCTTGGAGTCGGGTCGAGTAGATACGCAGTATTTT.

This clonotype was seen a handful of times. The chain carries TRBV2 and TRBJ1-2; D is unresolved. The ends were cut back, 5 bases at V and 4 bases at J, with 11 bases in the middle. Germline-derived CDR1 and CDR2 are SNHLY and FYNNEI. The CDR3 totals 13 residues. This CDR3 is CASSQEQLYGYTF. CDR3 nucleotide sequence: TGTGCCAGCAGTCAGGAGCAACTCTATGGCTACACCTTC.

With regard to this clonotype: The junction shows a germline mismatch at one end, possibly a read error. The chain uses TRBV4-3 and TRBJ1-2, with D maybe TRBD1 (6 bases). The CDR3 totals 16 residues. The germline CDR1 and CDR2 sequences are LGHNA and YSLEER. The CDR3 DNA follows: TGCGCCAGCAGCCTGACCCCAGGGGCCTCTAACTATGGCCACACCTTC. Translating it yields CASSLTPGASNYGHTF.

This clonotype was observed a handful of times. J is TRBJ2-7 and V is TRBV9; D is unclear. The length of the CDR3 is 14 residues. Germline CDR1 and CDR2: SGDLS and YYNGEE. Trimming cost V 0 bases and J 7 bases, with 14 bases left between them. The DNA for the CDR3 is TGTGCCAGCAGCGTAGGTCTTTCCTACAATGAGCAGTACTTC. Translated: CASSVGLSYNEQYF.

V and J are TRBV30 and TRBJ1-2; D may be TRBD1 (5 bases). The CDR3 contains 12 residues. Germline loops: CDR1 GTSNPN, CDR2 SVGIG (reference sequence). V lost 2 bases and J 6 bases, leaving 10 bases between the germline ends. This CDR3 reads CAWSQGENGYTF. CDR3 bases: TGTGCCTGGAGTCAAGGGGAAAATGGCTACACCTTC. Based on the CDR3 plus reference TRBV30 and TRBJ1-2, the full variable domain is SQTIHQWPATLVQPVGSPLSLECTVEGTSNPNLYWYRQAAGRGLQLLFYSVGIGQISSEVPQNLSASRPQDRQFILSSKKLLLSDSGFYLCAWSQGENGYTFGSGTRLTVV.

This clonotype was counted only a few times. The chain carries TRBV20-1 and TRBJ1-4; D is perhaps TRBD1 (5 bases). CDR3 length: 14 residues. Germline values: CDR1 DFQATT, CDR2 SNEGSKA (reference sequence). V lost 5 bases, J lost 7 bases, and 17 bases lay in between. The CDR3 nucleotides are TGCAGTGCTTTGCACGGGACGGTGGGTGAAAAACTGTTTTTT. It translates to CSALHGTVGEKLFF.

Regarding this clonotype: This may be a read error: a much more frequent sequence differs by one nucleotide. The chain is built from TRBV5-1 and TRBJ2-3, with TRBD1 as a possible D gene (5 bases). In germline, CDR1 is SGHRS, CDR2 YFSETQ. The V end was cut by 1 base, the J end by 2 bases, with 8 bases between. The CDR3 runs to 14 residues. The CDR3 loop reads CASSLRQNTDTQYF. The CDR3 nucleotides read TGCGCCAGCAGCTTGAGACAGAACACAGATACGCAGTATTTT.

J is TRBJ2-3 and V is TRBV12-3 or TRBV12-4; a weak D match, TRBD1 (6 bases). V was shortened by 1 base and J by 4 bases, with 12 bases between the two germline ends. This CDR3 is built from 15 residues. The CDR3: CASSLETGFSDTQYF. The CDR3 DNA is TGTGCCAGCAGTTTAGAGACAGGTTTCTCAGATACGCAGTATTTT.

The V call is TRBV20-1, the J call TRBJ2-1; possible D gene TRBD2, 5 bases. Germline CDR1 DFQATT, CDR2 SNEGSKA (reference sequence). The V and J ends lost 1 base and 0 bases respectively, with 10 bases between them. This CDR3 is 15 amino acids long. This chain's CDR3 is CSARGGRDSYNEQFF. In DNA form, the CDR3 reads TGCAGTGCTAGAGGGGGTCGGGACTCCTACAATGAGCAGTTCTTC.

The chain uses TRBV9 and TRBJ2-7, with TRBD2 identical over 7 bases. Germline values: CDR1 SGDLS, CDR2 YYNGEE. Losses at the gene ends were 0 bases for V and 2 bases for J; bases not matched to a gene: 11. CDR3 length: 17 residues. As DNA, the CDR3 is TGTGCCAGCAGCGTAGATGGGCGGAGCGGGGATACCTACGAGCAGTACTTC. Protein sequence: CASSVDGRSGDTYEQYF.

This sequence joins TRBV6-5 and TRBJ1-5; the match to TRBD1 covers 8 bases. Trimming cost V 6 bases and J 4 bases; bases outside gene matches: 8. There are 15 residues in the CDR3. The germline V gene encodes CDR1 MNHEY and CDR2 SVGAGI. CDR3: CASSLTGVVNQPQHF. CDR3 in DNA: TGTGCCAGCAGCCTGACAGGGGTAGTAAATCAGCCCCAGCATTTT.

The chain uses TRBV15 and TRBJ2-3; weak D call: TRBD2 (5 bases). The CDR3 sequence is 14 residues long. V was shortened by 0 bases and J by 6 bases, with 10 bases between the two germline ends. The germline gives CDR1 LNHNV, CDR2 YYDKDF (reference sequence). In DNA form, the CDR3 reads TGTGCCACCAGCAGAGATCCTATAGCGGATACGCAGTATTTT. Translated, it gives CATSRDPIADTQYF.

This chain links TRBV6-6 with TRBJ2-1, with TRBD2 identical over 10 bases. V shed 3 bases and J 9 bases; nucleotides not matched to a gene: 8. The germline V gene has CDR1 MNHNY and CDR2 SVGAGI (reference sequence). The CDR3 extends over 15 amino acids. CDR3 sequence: CASSYGLAGAGEQFF. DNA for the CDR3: TGTGCCAGCAGTTATGGGCTAGCGGGAGCGGGTGAGCAGTTCTTC.

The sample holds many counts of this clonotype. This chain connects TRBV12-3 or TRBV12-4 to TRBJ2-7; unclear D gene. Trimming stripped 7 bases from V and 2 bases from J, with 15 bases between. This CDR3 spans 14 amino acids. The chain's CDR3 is CASTQTKRTYEQYF. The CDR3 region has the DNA TGTGCCAGCACTCAGACAAAGCGCACCTACGAGCAGTACTTC.

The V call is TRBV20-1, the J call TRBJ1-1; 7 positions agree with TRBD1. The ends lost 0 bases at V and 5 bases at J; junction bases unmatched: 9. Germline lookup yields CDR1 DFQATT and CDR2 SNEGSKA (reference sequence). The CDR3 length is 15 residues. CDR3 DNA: TGCAGTGCTAGAGAGATAGGGCAGGGGGGGACTGAAGCTTTCTTT. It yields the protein CSAREIGQGGTEAFF.

The DNA for the CDR3 is TGTGCCAGCAGTTCGAATGTGGGCTCAGATACGCAGTATTTT. Translated, it gives CASSSNVGSDTQYF. This sequence joins TRBV12-3 or TRBV12-4 and TRBJ2-3; D gene uncertain. Trimming stripped 4 bases from V and 4 bases from J, with 12 bases between. The CDR3 has 14 residues.

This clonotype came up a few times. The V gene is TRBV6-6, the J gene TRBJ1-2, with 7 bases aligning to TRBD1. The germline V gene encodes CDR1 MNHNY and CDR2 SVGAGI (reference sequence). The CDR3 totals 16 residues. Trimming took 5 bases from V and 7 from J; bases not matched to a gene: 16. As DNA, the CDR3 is TGTGCCAGCAGTCTTTCATCCACAGGGGATCAGAGTGGCTACACCTTC. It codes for CASSLSSTGDQSGYTF.

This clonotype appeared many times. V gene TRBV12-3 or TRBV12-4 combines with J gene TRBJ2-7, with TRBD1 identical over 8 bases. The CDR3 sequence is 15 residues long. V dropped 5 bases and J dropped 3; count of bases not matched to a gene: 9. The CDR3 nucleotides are TGTGCCAGCAGTGCGACCGGGACAGGAAACTACGAGCAGTACTTC. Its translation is CASSATGTGNYEQYF.

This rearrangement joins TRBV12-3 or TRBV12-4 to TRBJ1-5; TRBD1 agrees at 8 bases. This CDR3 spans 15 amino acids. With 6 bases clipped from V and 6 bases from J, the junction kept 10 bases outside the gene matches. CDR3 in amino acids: CASSDQGAPTQPQHF. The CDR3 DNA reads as TGTGCCAGCAGCGACCAGGGGGCGCCGACTCAGCCCCAGCATTTT.

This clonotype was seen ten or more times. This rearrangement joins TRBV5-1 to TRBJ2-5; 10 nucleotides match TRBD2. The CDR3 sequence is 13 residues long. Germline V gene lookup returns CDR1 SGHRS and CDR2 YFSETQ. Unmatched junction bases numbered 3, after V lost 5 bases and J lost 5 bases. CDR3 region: CASSLAGDETQYF. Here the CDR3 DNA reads TGCGCCAGCAGTCTAGCGGGGGACGAGACCCAGTACTTC.

The DNA of the CDR3 is TGCAGCGTTGAGGGTCCGGGGGGTGAGACCCAGTACTTC. Amino acid sequence: CSVEGPGGETQYF. The chain combines TRBV29-1 with TRBJ2-5, with 7 nucleotides matching TRBD2. Germline assignment: CDR1 SQVTM and CDR2 ANQGSEA. The CDR3 covers 13 residues. With 3 bases clipped from V and 5 bases from J, the junction kept 6 bases outside the gene matches.

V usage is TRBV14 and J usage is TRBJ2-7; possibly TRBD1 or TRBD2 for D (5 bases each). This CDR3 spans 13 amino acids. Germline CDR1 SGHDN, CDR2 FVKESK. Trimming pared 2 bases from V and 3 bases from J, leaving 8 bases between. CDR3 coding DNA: TGTGCCAGCAGCCAAATGGGGGACTACGAGCAGTACTTC. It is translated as CASSQMGDYEQYF.